These 26 T cell receptor beta chains originate from one sample sequenced in a study of control samples from healthy donors and cancer patients. Profiling relied on immunoSEQ multiplex PCR, and the TCRdb table lists in-frame clones only, not all of them. The sample contains 85,000 to 100,000 clones, around 80% of which appear only once. Sequenced: blood. All receptors come from a man in his sixties in good health.

The rearrangement uses TRBV18 and TRBJ2-1; D is perhaps TRBD1 (6 bases). The germline V gene has CDR1 KGHSH and CDR2 LQKENI. The CDR3 has 13 amino acids. The V and J ends lost 2 bases and 6 bases respectively, with 8 bases between them. The CDR3 region is CASSPDRSNEQFF. CDR3 in DNA: TGTGCCAGCTCACCAGACAGGAGCAATGAGCAGTTCTTC.

The chain recombines TRBV5-1 with TRBJ2-5; TRBD2 matches 15 bases. CDR3 length equals 17 residues. V was pared by 2 bases and J by 5 bases, with 7 bases of the junction left unmatched. CDR1 is SGHRS, CDR2 YFSETQ, per germline. CDR3 coding DNA: TGCGCCAGCAGCTTCTGGACTAGCGGGAGGGCCGAGGAGACCCAGTACTTC. It codes for CASSFWTSGRAEETQYF. Full variable domain (remainder filled in from reference TRBV5-1 and TRBJ2-5): KAGVTQTPRYLIKTRGQQVTLSCSPISGHRSVSWYQQTPGQGLQFLFEYFSETQRNKGNFPGRFSGRQFSNSRSEMNVSTLELGDSALYLCASSFWTSGRAEETQYFGPGTRLLVL.

V and J are TRBV29-1 and TRBJ2-5; 8 nucleotides match TRBD1. CDR3 size: 11 residues. The germline gives CDR1 SQVTM, CDR2 ANQGSEA. The V and J ends lost 7 bases and 5 bases, in that order; junction bases with no gene match: 3. In DNA form, the CDR3 reads TGCAGCGCATGGACAGGGGAGACCCAGTACTTC. It specifies CSAWTGETQYF. Together with reference TRBV29-1 and TRBJ2-5, the CDR3 gives the full variable domain: SAVISQKPSRDICQRGTSLTIQCQVDSQVTMMFWYRQQPGQSLTLIATANQGSEATYESGFVIDKFPISRPNLTFSTLTVSNMSPEDSSIYLCSAWTGETQYFGPGTRLLVL.

The chain links TRBV30 to TRBJ1-2; D unresolved. Between the trimmed V and J ends, which lost 4 bases and 0 bases, there was a span of 9 bases. From germline, CDR1 is GTSNPN and CDR2 SVGIG (reference sequence). The length of the CDR3 is 13 residues. The CDR3 bases are TGTGCCTGGACTAGTAGTGCTAACTATGGCTACACCTTC. It codes for CAWTSSANYGYTF.

The count of this clone is one. This sequence joins TRBV30 and TRBJ1-4; perhaps TRBD1 as D (5 bases). V shed 5 bases and J shed 7 bases, with 17 bases lying between them. Germline V CDR1 and CDR2: GTSNPN, SVGIG (reference sequence). This CDR3 comprises 14 residues. CDR3 amino acids: CAWGTGGGGEKLFF. Written as DNA, the CDR3 is TGTGCCTGGGGGACGGGCGGTGGGGGTGAAAAACTGTTTTTT. Using reference TRBV30 and TRBJ1-4 for the parts outside the CDR3, the full variable domain is SQTIHQWPATLVQPVGSPLSLECTVEGTSNPNLYWYRQAAGRGLQLLFYSVGIGQISSEVPQNLSASRPQDRQFILSSKKLLLSDSGFYLCAWGTGGGGEKLFFGSGTQLSVL.

The V gene is TRBV19, the J gene TRBJ1-5; 8 nucleotides agree with TRBD1. With 7 bases clipped from V and 7 bases from J, the junction kept 9 bases outside the gene matches. The CDR3 runs to 14 residues. The germline gives CDR1 LNHDA, CDR2 SQIVND (reference sequence). CDR3 nucleotide sequence: TGTGCCAGTATTGACAGGGGCTCAATGCAGCCCCAGCATTTT. It specifies CASIDRGSMQPQHF. Variable domain in full (rest from reference TRBV19 and TRBJ1-5): DGGITQSPKYLFRKEGQNVTLSCEQNLNHDAMYWYRQDPGQGLRLIYYSQIVNDFQKGDIAEGYSVSREKKESFPLTVTSAQKNPTAFYLCASIDRGSMQPQHFGDGTRLSIL.

CDR3 residues: CASTRQPAGTGDYNSPLHF. The DNA for the CDR3 is TGTGCCAGCACCAGACAACCCGCCGGGACAGGGGACTATAATTCACCCCTCCACTTT. This chain joins TRBV21-1 and TRBJ1-6; the table gives TRBD1 as D, unverified against the DNA. TRBV21-1 is given as a pseudogene. The CDR3 sequence is 19 residues long.

The chain links TRBV6-6 to TRBJ2-5; D is ambiguous. V shed 2 bases and J shed 4 bases, with 14 bases lying between them. This CDR3 has 15 residues. CDR1 is MNHNY and CDR2 is SVGAGI in the germline V gene (reference sequence). This CDR3 reads CASSYGDAFAETQYF. CDR3 DNA sequence: TGTGCCAGCAGTTACGGCGACGCCTTCGCAGAGACCCAGTACTTC.

V is TRBV6-6 and J is TRBJ1-5, with D hard to call. Germline CDR1 reads MNHNY; CDR2 reads SVGAGI (reference sequence). Between the trimmed V and J ends, which lost 5 bases and 0 bases, there was a span of 14 bases. The CDR3 totals 16 residues. The chain's CDR3 is CASSAASSRSNQPQHF. The CDR3 DNA follows: TGTGCCAGCAGTGCGGCCTCCAGCCGTAGCAATCAGCCCCAGCATTTT.

The V and J genes are TRBV7-8 and TRBJ2-1; 14 positions agree with TRBD2. V trimming: 5 bases; J trimming: 5 bases; junction bases outside the gene matches: 2. The germline V gene has CDR1 SGHVS and CDR2 FQNEAQ. This CDR3 spans 15 amino acids. CDR3 in amino acids: CASSQTSGGDNEQFF. In DNA, the CDR3 is TGTGCCAGCAGCCAGACTAGCGGGGGGGACAATGAGCAGTTCTTC.

The V and J genes are TRBV19 and TRBJ1-5; D is possibly TRBD1 (5 bases). This CDR3 contains 14 residues. CDR1 LNHDA and CDR2 SQIVND come from the germline V gene (reference sequence). The V end lost 6 bases, the J end lost 3 bases, and 12 bases lay between the germline ends. The CDR3 sequence is CASSPRGYNQPQHF. CDR3 DNA sequence: TGTGCCAGTAGCCCCCGGGGGTACAATCAGCCCCAGCATTTT.

The genes are TRBV23-1 and TRBJ2-4; D uncertain. TRBV23-1 is known as an ORF, though its function is uncertain. This CDR3 contains 13 residues. Trimming left V 10 bases short and J 3 bases short, with 13 bases between. The CDR3 loop reads CANLFPIKNIQYF. CDR3 DNA: TGCGCCAACCTGTTTCCCATCAAAAACATTCAGTACTTC.

This clone has only a few counts. The chain recombines TRBV9 with TRBJ2-7, with unresolved D. Germline-derived CDR1 and CDR2 are SGDLS and YYNGEE. The CDR3 has 12 residues. Trimming took 0 bases from V and 7 from J, leaving 8 bases between them. CDR3 in amino acids: CASSVVGGEQYF. As DNA, the CDR3 is TGTGCCAGCAGCGTAGTCGGCGGTGAGCAGTACTTC.

The count of this clone is one. This chain links TRBV24-1 with TRBJ2-1; D uncertain. Germline V gives CDR1 KGHDR, CDR2 SFDVKD. The V end was cut by 9 bases, the J end by 6 bases, with 8 bases between. The CDR3 runs 11 residues. CDR3 region: CATQFLNEQFF. The CDR3 DNA reads as TGTGCCACCCAATTTCTCAATGAGCAGTTCTTC.

This clone was recorded once. The rearrangement uses TRBV6-4 and TRBJ2-3; possibly TRBD1 for D (6 bases). The V and J ends lost 2 bases and 5 bases respectively, with 14 bases between them. Germline assignment: CDR1 MRHNA and CDR2 SNTAGT. The CDR3 is 15 residues long. This CDR3 reads CASSDGGGRGDTQYF. The CDR3 coding sequence is TGTGCCAGCAGTGACGGTGGGGGCCGAGGAGATACGCAGTATTTT.

The rearrangement links TRBV7-8 to TRBJ1-4, with 8 bases fitting TRBD1. With 5 bases clipped from V and 3 bases from J, the junction kept 8 bases outside the gene matches. This CDR3 contains 16 residues. Germline lookup yields CDR1 SGHVS and CDR2 FQNEAQ. Here the CDR3 DNA reads TGTGCCAGCAGCCCGACAGGGGTTTCGGCTAATGAAAAACTGTTTTTT. Protein: CASSPTGVSANEKLFF.

The CDR3 reads CASSLARDTEAFF. The CDR3 bases are TGTGCCAGCAGTTTGGCGAGGGACACTGAAGCTTTCTTT. V and J are TRBV12-3 or TRBV12-4 and TRBJ1-1; no definite D call. This CDR3 is built from 13 residues. V lost 3 bases, J lost 3 bases, and 8 bases lay in between.

This rearrangement joins TRBV5-4 to TRBJ2-3; D is undetermined. The V and J ends lost 3 bases and 0 bases respectively, with 11 bases between them. The CDR3 loop spans 15 amino acids. Germline assignment: CDR1 SGHNT and CDR2 YYREEE (reference sequence). This CDR3 is CASSSEQPSTDTQYF. The CDR3 DNA reads as TGTGCCAGCAGCTCCGAACAGCCCAGCACAGATACGCAGTATTTT.

The V and J genes are TRBV3-1 (or the pseudogene TRBV3-2) and TRBJ2-7; D gene uncertain. V shed 4 bases and J shed 3 bases, with 10 bases lying between them. CDR1 and CDR2 from the germline V gene are LGHDT and YNNKEL (reference sequence). The CDR3 has 13 amino acids. The CDR3 sequence is CASSPDGFYEQYF. In nucleotides, the CDR3 is TGTGCCAGCAGCCCCGACGGTTTCTACGAGCAGTACTTC.

This chain uses TRBV7-3 with TRBJ2-2; D ambiguous. Trimming removed 6 bases at V and 0 bases at J, with 8 bases between. This CDR3 is 14 amino acids long. Germline V gives CDR1 SGHTA, CDR2 FQGTGA. The CDR3 sequence: CASRPTPNTGELFF. The CDR3 DNA sequence: TGTGCCAGCAGACCAACGCCGAACACCGGGGAGCTGTTTTTT.

The chain has TRBV6-4 and TRBJ2-1, with 9 bases identical to TRBD1. The CDR3 totals 16 residues. The trim removed 3 bases at V and 6 bases at J, leaving 9 bases unmatched. The germline V gene has CDR1 MRHNA and CDR2 SNTAGT. The CDR3 loop is CASSEYRDREVNEQFF. As DNA, the CDR3 is TGTGCCAGCAGTGAATATCGGGACAGGGAAGTCAATGAGCAGTTCTTC.

The chain carries TRBV5-1 and TRBJ2-1; no clear D gene. This CDR3 is 16 amino acids long. Trimming removed 0 bases at V and 7 bases at J, with 17 bases between. The germline V gene has CDR1 SGHRS and CDR2 YFSETQ. This CDR3 is CASSLAGGRARNEQFF. The CDR3, as DNA: TGCGCCAGCAGCTTGGCCGGCGGTAGGGCAAGGAATGAGCAGTTCTTC.

The chain carries TRBV28 and TRBJ1-1; 9 nucleotides match TRBD1. The CDR3 covers 16 residues. Trimming removed 1 base from V and 1 base from J; junction bases left unmatched: 4. Germline V gene data show CDR1 as MDHEN and CDR2 as SYDVKM. CDR3 sequence reads: CASSLFGQGRNTEAFF. The CDR3 nucleotides are TGTGCCAGCAGTTTATTCGGACAGGGGAGGAACACTGAAGCTTTCTTT. Based on the CDR3 plus reference TRBV28 and TRBJ1-1, the full variable domain is DVKVTQSSRYLVKRTGEKVFLECVQDMDHENMFWYRQDPGLGLRLIYFSYDVKMKEKGDIPEGYSVSREKKERFSLILESASTNQTSMYLCASSLFGQGRNTEAFFGQGTRLTVV.

V is TRBV7-8 and J is TRBJ2-5; TRBD2 matches 10 bases. With 2 bases clipped from V and 2 bases from J, the junction kept 5 bases outside the gene matches. The CDR3 is 16 residues long. Germline CDR1 SGHVS, CDR2 FQNEAQ. This CDR3 reads CASSLLPGLAQETQYF. In DNA form, the CDR3 reads TGTGCCAGCAGCTTATTACCGGGACTAGCGCAAGAGACCCAGTACTTC. Filled out from reference TRBV7-8 and TRBJ2-5, the complete variable domain reads GAGVSQSPRYKVAKRGQDVALRCDPISGHVSLFWYQQALGQGPEFLTYFQNEAQLDKSGLPSDRFFAERPEGSVSTLKIQRTQQEDSAVYLCASSLLPGLAQETQYFGPGTRLLVL.

The chain's CDR3 is CASTTTGTSGGSYNEQFF. As DNA, the CDR3 is TGTGCCAGCACTACCACCGGGACTAGCGGGGGGTCCTACAATGAGCAGTTCTTC. The chain links TRBV25-1 to TRBJ2-1; TRBD2 matches at 15 bases. The CDR3 totals 18 residues. The germline V gene encodes CDR1 MGHDK and CDR2 SYGVNS. The V segment lost 7 bases and the J segment 1 base; nucleotides outside the gene matches: 8.

The chain joins TRBV27 to TRBJ1-1, with 7 bases that match TRBD1. The CDR3 length is 13 residues. Trimming took 5 bases from V and 5 from J; bases not matched to a gene: 5. Germline values: CDR1 MNHEY, CDR2 SMNVEV (reference sequence). The CDR3 nucleotides are TGTGCCAGCAGTCGACCAGGGGGGACTGAAGCTTTCTTT. Protein product: CASSRPGGTEAFF.